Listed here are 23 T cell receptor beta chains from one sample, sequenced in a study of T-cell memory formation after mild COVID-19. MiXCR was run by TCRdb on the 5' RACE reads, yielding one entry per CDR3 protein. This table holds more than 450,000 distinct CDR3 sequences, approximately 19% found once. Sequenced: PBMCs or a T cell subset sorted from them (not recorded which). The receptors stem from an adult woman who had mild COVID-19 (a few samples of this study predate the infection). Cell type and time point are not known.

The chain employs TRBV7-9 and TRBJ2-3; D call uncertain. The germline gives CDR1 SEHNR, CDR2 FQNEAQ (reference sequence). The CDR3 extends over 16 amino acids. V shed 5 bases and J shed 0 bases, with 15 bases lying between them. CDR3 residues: CASSPRLAESTDTQYF. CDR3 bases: TGTGCCAGCAGCCCTAGACTGGCGGAAAGCACAGATACGCAGTATTTT.

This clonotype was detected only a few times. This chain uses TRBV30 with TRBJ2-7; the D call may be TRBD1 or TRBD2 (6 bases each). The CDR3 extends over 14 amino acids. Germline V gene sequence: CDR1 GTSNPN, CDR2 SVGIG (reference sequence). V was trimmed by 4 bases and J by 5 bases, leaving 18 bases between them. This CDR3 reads CAWMGPEGVDEQYF. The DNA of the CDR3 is TGTGCCTGGATGGGGCCGGAGGGGGTTGACGAGCAGTACTTC.

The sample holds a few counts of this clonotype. This chain's CDR3 is CSAPTSGIYEQYF. The CDR3 DNA sequence: TGCAGTGCGCCTACTAGCGGGATTTACGAGCAGTACTTC. V usage is TRBV20-1 and J usage is TRBJ2-7; the match to TRBD2 covers 10 bases. CDR1 is DFQATT and CDR2 is SNEGSKA in the germline V gene (reference sequence). CDR3 size: 13 residues. Germline trimming cut 6 bases from V and 4 bases from J; bases unmatched to any gene: 6.

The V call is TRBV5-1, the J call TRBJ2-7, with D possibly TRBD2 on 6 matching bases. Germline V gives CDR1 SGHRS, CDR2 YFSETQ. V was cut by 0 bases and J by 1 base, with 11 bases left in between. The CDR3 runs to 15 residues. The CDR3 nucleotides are TGCGCCAGCAGCTTGGATGGGACTTCTTCCTACGAGCAGTACTTC. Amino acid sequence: CASSLDGTSSYEQYF.

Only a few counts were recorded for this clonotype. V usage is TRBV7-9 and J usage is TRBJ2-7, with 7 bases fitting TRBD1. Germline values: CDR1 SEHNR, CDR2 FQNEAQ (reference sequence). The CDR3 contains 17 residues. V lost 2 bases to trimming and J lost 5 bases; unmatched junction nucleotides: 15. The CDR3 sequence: CASSLSSGGQGVDEQYF. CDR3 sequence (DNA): TGTGCCAGCAGCTTAAGCTCCGGTGGGCAGGGGGTCGACGAGCAGTACTTC.

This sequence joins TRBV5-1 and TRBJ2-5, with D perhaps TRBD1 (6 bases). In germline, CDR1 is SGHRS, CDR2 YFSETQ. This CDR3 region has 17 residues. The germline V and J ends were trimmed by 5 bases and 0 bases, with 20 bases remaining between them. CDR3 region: CASRLAAARGYQETQYF. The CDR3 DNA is TGCGCCAGCAGACTGGCCGCTGCCAGGGGATACCAAGAGACCCAGTACTTC. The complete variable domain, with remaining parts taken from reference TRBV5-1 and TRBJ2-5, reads KAGVTQTPRYLIKTRGQQVTLSCSPISGHRSVSWYQQTPGQGLQFLFEYFSETQRNKGNFPGRFSGRQFSNSRSEMNVSTLELGDSALYLCASRLAAARGYQETQYFGPGTRLLVL.

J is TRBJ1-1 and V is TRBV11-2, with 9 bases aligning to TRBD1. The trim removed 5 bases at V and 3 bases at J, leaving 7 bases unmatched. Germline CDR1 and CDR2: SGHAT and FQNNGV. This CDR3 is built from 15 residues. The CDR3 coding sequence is TGTGCCAGCAGCCCAAACAGGGGGCGCGACACTGAAGCTTTCTTT. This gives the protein CASSPNRGRDTEAFF.

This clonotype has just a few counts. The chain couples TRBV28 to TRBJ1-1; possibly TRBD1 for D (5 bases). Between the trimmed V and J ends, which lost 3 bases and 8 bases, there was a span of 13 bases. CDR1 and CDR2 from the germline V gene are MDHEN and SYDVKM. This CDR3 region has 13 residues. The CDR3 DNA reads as TGTGCCAGCAGTTTTCCCGGGACGGAGGAAGCTTTCTTT. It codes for CASSFPGTEEAFF.

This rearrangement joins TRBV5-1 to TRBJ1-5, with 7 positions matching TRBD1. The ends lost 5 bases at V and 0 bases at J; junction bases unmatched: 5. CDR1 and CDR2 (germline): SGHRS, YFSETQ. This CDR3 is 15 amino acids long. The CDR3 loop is CASRVGTDSNQPQHF. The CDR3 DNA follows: TGCGCCAGCAGAGTTGGGACAGATAGCAATCAGCCCCAGCATTTT.

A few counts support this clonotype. Here the CDR3 DNA reads TGTGCCAGCAGCAAGACAGCCCTAGAAGCTTTCTTT. It is translated as CASSKTALEAFF. This chain joins TRBV12-3 or TRBV12-4 and TRBJ1-1; TRBD1 might be the D (5 bases). This CDR3 is 12 amino acids long. V lost 6 bases and J 8 bases, leaving 13 bases between the germline ends.

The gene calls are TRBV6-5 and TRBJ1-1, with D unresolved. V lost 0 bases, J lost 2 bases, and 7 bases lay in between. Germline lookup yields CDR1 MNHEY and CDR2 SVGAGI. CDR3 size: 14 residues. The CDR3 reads CASSYSYPNTEAFF. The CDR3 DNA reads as TGTGCCAGCAGTTACTCGTATCCAAACACTGAAGCTTTCTTT.

This CDR3 reads CASSLVVDTEAFF. CDR3 DNA: TGTGCCAGCAGTTTAGTTGTGGACACTGAAGCTTTCTTT. V and J are TRBV27 and TRBJ1-1; D ambiguous. V gave up 2 bases and J gave up 3 bases, with 7 bases separating them. CDR1 is MNHEY and CDR2 is SMNVEV in the germline V gene (reference sequence). The CDR3 sequence is 13 residues long.

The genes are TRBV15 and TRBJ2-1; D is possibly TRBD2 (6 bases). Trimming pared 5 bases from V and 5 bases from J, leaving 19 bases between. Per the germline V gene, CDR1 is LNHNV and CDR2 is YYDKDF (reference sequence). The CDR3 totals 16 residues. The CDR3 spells CATSDGLGLRHNEQFF. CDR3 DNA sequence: TGTGCCACCAGCGACGGGTTGGGACTTCGGCACAATGAGCAGTTCTTC.

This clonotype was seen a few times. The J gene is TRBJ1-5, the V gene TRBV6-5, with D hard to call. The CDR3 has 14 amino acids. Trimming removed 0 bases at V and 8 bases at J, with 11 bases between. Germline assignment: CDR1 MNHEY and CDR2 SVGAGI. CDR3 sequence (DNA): TGTGCCAGCAGTTACTCTGGAGGGTCGAAGCCCCAGCATTTT. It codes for CASSYSGGSKPQHF.

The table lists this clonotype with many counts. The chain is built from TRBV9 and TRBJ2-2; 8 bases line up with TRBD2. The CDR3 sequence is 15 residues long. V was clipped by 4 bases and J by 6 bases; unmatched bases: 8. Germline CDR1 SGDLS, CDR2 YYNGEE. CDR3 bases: TGTGCCAGCAGCCCAGGGACTAGTAGCTCCGGGGAGCTGTTTTTT. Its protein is CASSPGTSSSGELFF.

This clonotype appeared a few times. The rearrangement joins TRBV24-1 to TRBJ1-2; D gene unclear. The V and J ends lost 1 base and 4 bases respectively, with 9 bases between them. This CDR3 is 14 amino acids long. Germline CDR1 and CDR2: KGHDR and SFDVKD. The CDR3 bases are TGTGCCACCAGTGATTTTTCTGCATCCTATGGCTACACCTTC. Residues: CATSDFSASYGYTF.

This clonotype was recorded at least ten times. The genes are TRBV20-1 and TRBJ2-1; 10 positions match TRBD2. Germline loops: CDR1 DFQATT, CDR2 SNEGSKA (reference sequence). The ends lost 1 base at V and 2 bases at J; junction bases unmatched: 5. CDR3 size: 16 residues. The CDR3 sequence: CSARGGLALTYNEQFF. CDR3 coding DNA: TGCAGTGCTAGAGGGGGACTAGCGTTGACCTACAATGAGCAGTTCTTC.

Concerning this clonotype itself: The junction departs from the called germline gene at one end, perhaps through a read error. The CDR3 region is CASSLDPPGLAGAGELFF. The CDR3 nucleotides are TGTGCCAGCAGCCTAGACCCCCCCGGACTAGCGGGAGCCGGGGAGCTGTTTTTT. This chain joins TRBV11-2 and TRBJ2-2; 13 bases are a match to TRBD2. CDR3 length: 18 amino acids. The germline V gene encodes CDR1 SGHAT and CDR2 FQNNGV.

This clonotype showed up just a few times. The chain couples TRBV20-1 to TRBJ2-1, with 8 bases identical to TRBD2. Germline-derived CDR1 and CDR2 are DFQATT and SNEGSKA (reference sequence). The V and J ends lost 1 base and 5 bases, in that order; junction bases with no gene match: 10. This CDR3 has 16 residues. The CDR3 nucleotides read TGCAGTGCTAGAGCCTCCAGACTAGCGAACCACAATGAGCAGTTCTTC. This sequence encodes CSARASRLANHNEQFF.

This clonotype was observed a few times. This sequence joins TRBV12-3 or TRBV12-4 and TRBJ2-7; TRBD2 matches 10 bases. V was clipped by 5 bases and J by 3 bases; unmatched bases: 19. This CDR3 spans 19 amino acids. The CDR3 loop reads CASSPRRGLAGEPSYEQYF. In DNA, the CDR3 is TGTGCCAGCAGTCCCCGGCGGGGCCTAGCGGGGGAACCCAGCTACGAGCAGTACTTC.

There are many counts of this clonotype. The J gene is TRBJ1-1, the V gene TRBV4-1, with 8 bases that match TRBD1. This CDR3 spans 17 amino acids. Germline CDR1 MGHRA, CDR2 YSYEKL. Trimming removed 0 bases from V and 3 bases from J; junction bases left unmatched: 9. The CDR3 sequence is CASSQDRAGGAYTEAFF. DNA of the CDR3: TGCGCCAGCAGCCAAGATCGGGCAGGGGGCGCCTACACTGAAGCTTTCTTT.

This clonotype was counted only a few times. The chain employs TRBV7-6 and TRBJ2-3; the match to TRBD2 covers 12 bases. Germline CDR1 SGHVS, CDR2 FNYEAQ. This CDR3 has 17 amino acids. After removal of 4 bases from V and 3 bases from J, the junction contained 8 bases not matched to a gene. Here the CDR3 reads CASSSAAGLAGTDTQYF. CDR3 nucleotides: TGTGCCAGCAGCTCCGCCGCTGGACTAGCGGGGACAGATACGCAGTATTTT. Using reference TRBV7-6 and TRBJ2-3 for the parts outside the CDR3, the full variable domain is GAGVSQSPRYKVTKRGQDVALRCDPISGHVSLYWYRQALGQGPEFLTYFNYEAQQDKSGLPNDRFSAERPEGSISTLTIQRTEQRDSAMYRCASSSAAGLAGTDTQYFGPGTRLTVL.

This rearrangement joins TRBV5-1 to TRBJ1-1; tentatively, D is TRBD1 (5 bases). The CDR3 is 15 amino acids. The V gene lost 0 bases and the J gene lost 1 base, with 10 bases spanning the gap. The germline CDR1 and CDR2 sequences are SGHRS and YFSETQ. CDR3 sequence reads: CASSLAMGGNTEAFF. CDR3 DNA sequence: TGCGCCAGCAGCTTGGCCATGGGGGGGAACACTGAAGCTTTCTTT.